A single sample gave rise to the 13 T cell receptor beta chains below, sequenced in a study of shared T cell receptors in the human thymus. The data were produced by immunoSEQ multiplex PCR, yet TCRdb's version contains in-frame clones alone and is incomplete. The sample yields 450,000 to 650,000 clones, about 84% seen once. This sample also appeared in a second study, on human thymus T cells.

Sample: thymocytes. The source is a boy younger than two with a congenital heart defect.

The V gene is TRBV4-3, the J gene TRBJ1-5; D remains ambiguous. The germline CDR1 and CDR2 sequences are LGHNA and YSLEER. Trimming pared 0 bases from V and 0 bases from J, leaving 3 bases between. This CDR3 region has 14 residues. The CDR3 loop is CASSQEASNQPQHF. The CDR3, as DNA: TGCGCCAGCAGCCAAGAAGCTAGCAATCAGCCCCAGCATTTT.

V usage is TRBV9 and J usage is TRBJ2-5; perhaps TRBD1 as D (7 bases). The CDR3 totals 15 residues. V lost 3 bases, J lost 4 bases, and 16 bases lay in between. Germline V gene lookup returns CDR1 SGDLS and CDR2 YYNGEE. The CDR3 DNA follows: TGTGCCAGCAGCGCCGTCCCAGGGGGGAGAGAGACCCAGTACTTC. Protein sequence: CASSAVPGGRETQYF.

The rearrangement joins TRBV5-4 to TRBJ2-1; D perhaps matches TRBD2 (6 bases). The CDR3 contains 14 residues. Germline CDR1 SGHNT, CDR2 YYREEE (reference sequence). V shed 2 bases and J shed 4 bases, with 10 bases lying between them. The CDR3 region has the DNA TGTGCCAGCAGCTTTCCGGGACTGTACAATGAGCAGTTCTTC. Amino acids: CASSFPGLYNEQFF.

This clone has a handful of counts. This chain joins TRBV4-1 and TRBJ1-1; D is ambiguous. V was clipped by 4 bases and J by 3 bases, with 21 bases between them. This CDR3 is built from 17 residues. Germline V gives CDR1 MGHRA, CDR2 YSYEKL. CDR3 coding DNA: TGCGCCAGCAGCCGGAGGAACCAAGCAGCGTGGGACACTGAAGCTTTCTTT. This translates into CASSRRNQAAWDTEAFF.

J is TRBJ2-1 and V is TRBV29-1, with D tentatively TRBD1 (6 bases). Germline-derived CDR1 and CDR2 are SQVTM and ANQGSEA. This CDR3 has 12 amino acids. The V end was cut by 3 bases, the J end by 9 bases, with 12 bases between. The CDR3 here is CSVDPAGVEQFF. The CDR3 DNA sequence: TGCAGCGTTGACCCAGCAGGGGTTGAGCAGTTCTTC.

CDR3 DNA sequence: TGTGCCAGCAGCTTAGGGTCGGGACAGGACCCTACGGTCGTATACAGCACTGAAGCTTTCTTT. Protein sequence: CASSLGSGQDPTVVYSTEAFF. The genes are TRBV7-6 and TRBJ1-1; 8 positions agree with TRBD1. This CDR3 spans 21 amino acids. In germline, CDR1 is SGHVS, CDR2 FNYEAQ. The junction had 23 bases not matched to a gene; V was cut back by 1 base and J by 4 bases.

This sequence joins TRBV5-1 and TRBJ1-2; 9 nucleotides align to TRBD1. Unmatched junction bases numbered 7, after V lost 4 bases and J lost 3 bases. CDR3 size: 15 residues. CDR1 is SGHRS, CDR2 YFSETQ, per germline. The CDR3 loop is CASSVQGAEDYGYTF. The CDR3, as DNA: TGCGCCAGCAGCGTACAGGGGGCTGAGGACTATGGCTACACCTTC.

Worth noting for this clone: Additional DNA sequences in this sample encode the identical CDR3. The chain has TRBV4-1 and TRBJ1-2; D call uncertain. Deletions cut 0 bases from V and 4 bases from J, with 9 bases between. This CDR3 contains 14 residues. Germline values: CDR1 MGHRA, CDR2 YSYEKL. The CDR3 DNA is TGCGCCAGCAGCCAAGAAACGGGATCCTATGGCTACACCTTC. This encodes CASSQETGSYGYTF.

The chain carries TRBV6-5 and TRBJ2-7; 8 positions agree with TRBD1. With V trimmed by 0 bases and J by 5 bases, 3 bases remained unmatched. The CDR3 has 14 amino acids. CDR1 MNHEY and CDR2 SVGAGI come from the germline V gene. The CDR3 loop reads CASSYSPGGHEQYF. The DNA for the CDR3 is TGTGCCAGCAGTTACTCCCCAGGGGGCCACGAGCAGTACTTC.

This chain joins TRBV30 and TRBJ1-1, with 8 bases fitting TRBD1. The CDR3 has 14 residues. Germline loops: CDR1 GTSNPN, CDR2 SVGIG (reference sequence). The V and J ends lost 8 bases and 1 base, in that order; junction bases with no gene match: 9. The CDR3 DNA is TGTGCCGGGGGACAGGATCAGGGGAACACTGAAGCTTTCTTT. This gives the protein CAGGQDQGNTEAFF.

The gene calls are TRBV30 and TRBJ2-3; 15 bases agree with TRBD2. The V gene end was trimmed by 2 bases and the J gene end by 1 base; junction bases not matched to a gene: 7. Looked up from germline, CDR1 is GTSNPN and CDR2 is SVGIG (reference sequence). CDR3 length: 18 amino acids. DNA for the CDR3: TGTGCCTGGAGTCCCCCGGGACTAGCGGGAGGCCGCACAGATACGCAGTATTTT. Translated, it gives CAWSPPGLAGGRTDTQYF.

The chain joins TRBV25-1 to TRBJ2-3; 10 bases line up with TRBD1. The CDR3 is 16 amino acids. The germline CDR1 and CDR2 sequences are MGHDK and SYGVNS. V gave up 2 bases and J gave up 1 base; unmatched junction bases: 3. The CDR3 DNA is TGTGCCAGCAGTGAACCGGGACAGGGGCGCACAGATACGCAGTATTTT. Protein product: CASSEPGQGRTDTQYF.

The V and J genes are TRBV28 and TRBJ2-7, with 8 bases fitting TRBD2. Per germline, CDR1 MDHEN and CDR2 SYDVKM. The CDR3 has 15 residues. Trimming took 6 bases from V and 2 from J; bases not matched to a gene: 9. The CDR3 DNA reads as TGTGCCAGCAGGGGGATAAAGGGACTAGCCTACGAGCAGTACTTC. This encodes CASRGIKGLAYEQYF.